The TCR beta chain under discussion was sequenced for a study of Ad26.COV2.S vaccination and SARS-CoV-2 variants. The ends were cut back, 5 bases at V and 4 bases at J, with 17 bases in the middle. This CDR3 is 15 amino acids long. CDR1 and CDR2 (germline): MNHEY, SVGAGI. Sequencing was performed with immunoSEQ multiplex PCR; in TCRdb, only in-frame clones are kept and a portion is missing. The sample lists around 300,000 clones, under 90% occurring once. Treatment reported: 15 to 20 received Ad26.COV2.S at low or high dose, single or two shots; 5 received placebo; per-sample allocation not given. Collection of the samples took place on day 63 after the first injection of vaccine or placebo. Comment on this clone: Its antigen is unknown.

The study's findings and limits: Researchers cautioned that TCR breadth and depth analyses may have underestimated total T cell responses. Greater spike-specific TCR breadth was seen in vaccine recipients than in placebo recipients.

This TCR was recovered from a person aged 18-60 years who received the Ad26.COV2.S COVID-19 vaccine or a placebo. The chain combines TRBV6-5 with TRBJ1-2; D possibly corresponds to TRBD1 (6 bases). Sequencing was performed on peripheral blood, taken in a trial of Ad26.COV2.S vaccine versus placebo. The DNA for the CDR3 is TGTGCCAGCAGTCCCTCGGGCAGGGGAGGCTATGGCTACACCTTC. Translating gives CASSPSGRGGYGYTF.